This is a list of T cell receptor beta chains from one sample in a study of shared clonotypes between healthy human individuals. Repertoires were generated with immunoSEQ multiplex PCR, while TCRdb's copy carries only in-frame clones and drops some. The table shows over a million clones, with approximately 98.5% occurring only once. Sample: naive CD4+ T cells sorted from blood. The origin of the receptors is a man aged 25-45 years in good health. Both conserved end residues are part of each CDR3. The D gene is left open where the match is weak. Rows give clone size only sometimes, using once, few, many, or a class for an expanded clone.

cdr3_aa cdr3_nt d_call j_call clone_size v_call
CASSQVKVGFGEQYF TGCGCCAGCAGCCAAGTAAAGGTAGGGTTCGGCGAGCAGTACTTC . TRBJ2-7 . TRBV4-1
CASRTQDGGVGPQHF TGTGCCAGCAGAACCCAGGACGGGGGAGTAGGGCCCCAGCATTTT . TRBJ1-5 . TRBV28
CASSAQTGGKETQYF TGTGCCAGCAGCGCCCAGACAGGGGGCAAAGAGACCCAGTACTTC TRBD1 TRBJ2-5 once TRBV9
CASSLSRTDGYTF TGTGCCAGCAGCTTGAGTCGGACAGACGGCTACACCTTC . TRBJ1-2 . TRBV7-2
CASSYPQGASTGELFF TGTGCCAGCAGTTATCCACAGGGGGCAAGCACCGGGGAGCTGTTTTTT TRBD1 TRBJ2-2 . TRBV6-6
CASSLDSLGVQNYGYTF TGCGCCAGCAGCTTGGATTCTCTAGGGGTTCAGAACTATGGCTACACCTTC . TRBJ1-2 . TRBV5-1
CATGHLEENIQYF TGTGCCACGGGACATCTGGAAGAAAACATTCAGTACTTC . TRBJ2-4 . TRBV21-1
CASSPIPGLAGGPRSDEQFF TGTGCCAGCTCACCGATTCCGGGACTAGCGGGAGGGCCGAGGTCCGATGAGCAGTTCTTC TRBD2 TRBJ2-1 once TRBV18
CASSVTASYEQYF TGTGCCAGCAGTGTAACAGCCTCCTACGAGCAGTACTTC . TRBJ2-7 . TRBV25-1
CAITPGQGDMNTEAFF TGTGCCATCACCCCCGGACAGGGGGACATGAACACTGAAGCTTTCTTT TRBD1 TRBJ1-1 . TRBV10-3
CASSPGGGLGHVEQYF TGTGCCAGCTCCCCTGGGGGGGGACTAGGGCACGTCGAGCAGTACTTC TRBD2 TRBJ2-7 once TRBV7-9
CASRENTEAFF TGTGCCAGCCGTGAAAACACTGAAGCTTTCTTT . TRBJ1-1 once TRBV2
CASSSQLAGGHEQYF TGTGCCAGCAGCAGTCAACTAGCGGGAGGCCACGAGCAGTACTTC TRBD2 TRBJ2-7 . TRBV7-2
CASSPYRASGQLMNTEAFF TGTGCCAGCTCACCATATAGGGCATCGGGACAGCTAATGAACACTGAAGCTTTCTTT TRBD1 TRBJ1-1 . TRBV18
CASSSKQGLAGLVEQYF TGTGCCAGCAGCTCGAAACAAGGACTAGCGGGTTTGGTCGAGCAGTACTTC TRBD2 TRBJ2-7 . TRBV11-2